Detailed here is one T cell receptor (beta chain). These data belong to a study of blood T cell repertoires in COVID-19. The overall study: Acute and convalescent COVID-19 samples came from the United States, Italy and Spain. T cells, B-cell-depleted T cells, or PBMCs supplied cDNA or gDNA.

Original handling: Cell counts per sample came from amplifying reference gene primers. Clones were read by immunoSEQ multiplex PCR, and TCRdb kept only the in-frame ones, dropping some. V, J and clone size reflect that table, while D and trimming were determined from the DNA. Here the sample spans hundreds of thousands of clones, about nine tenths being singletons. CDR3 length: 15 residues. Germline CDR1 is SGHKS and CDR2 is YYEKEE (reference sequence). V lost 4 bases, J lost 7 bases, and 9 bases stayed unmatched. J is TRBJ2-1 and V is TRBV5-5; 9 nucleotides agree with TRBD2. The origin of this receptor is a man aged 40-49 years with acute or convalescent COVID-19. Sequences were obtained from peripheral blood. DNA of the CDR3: TGTGCCAGCAGCGAGCCGGGACTAGCTGGGAATGAGCAGTTCTTC. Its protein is CASSEPGLAGNEQFF.